This TCR beta chain was captured by sequencing in a study of CD8 T cells in ankylosing spondylitis. Study findings and constraints: Made up of eight or nine highly homologous variants, a TCR beta motif appeared characteristic of ankylosing spondylitis blood. Matched synovial fluid from ankylosing spondylitis patients was reported to be enriched for disease-linked clones.

There are a few counts of this clonotype. Its antigen is still unknown. Germline CDR1 and CDR2: ENHRY and SYGVKD. The length of the CDR3 is 14 residues. With 2 bases clipped from V and 3 bases from J, the junction kept 1 base outside the gene matches. Quantitative 5'-RACE with molecular barcodes produced the TCR beta libraries. TCRdb re-derived calls from the 5' RACE reads in MiXCR, one entry per CDR3 protein. Among 30,000 to 35,000 distinct CDR3 sequences listed, about 30% were seen once. The gene calls are TRBV10-3 and TRBJ2-3; 8 bases are a match to TRBD1. This TCR was recovered from a male donor with ankylosing spondylitis. Specimen: synovial fluid, either unsorted or a sorted T cell fraction (not recorded which). The CDR3 nucleotides are TGTGCCATCAGTGAGGGACAGGGAACAGATACGCAGTATTTT. Amino acids: CAISEGQGTDTQYF.